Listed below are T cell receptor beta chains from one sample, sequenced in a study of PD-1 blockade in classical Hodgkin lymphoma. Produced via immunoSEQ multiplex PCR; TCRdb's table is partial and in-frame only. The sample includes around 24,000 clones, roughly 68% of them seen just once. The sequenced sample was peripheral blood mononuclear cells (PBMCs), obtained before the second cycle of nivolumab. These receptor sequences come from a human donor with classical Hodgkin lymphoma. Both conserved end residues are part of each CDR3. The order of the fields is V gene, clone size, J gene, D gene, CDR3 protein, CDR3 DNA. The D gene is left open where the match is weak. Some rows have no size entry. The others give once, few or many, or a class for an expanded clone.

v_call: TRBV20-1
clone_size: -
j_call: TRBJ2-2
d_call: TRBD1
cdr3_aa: CSAWTGGELFF
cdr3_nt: TGCAGTGCTTGGACAGGGGGCGAGCTGTTTTTT

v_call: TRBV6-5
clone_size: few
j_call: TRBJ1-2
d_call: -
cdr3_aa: CASSYSSGFYGYTF
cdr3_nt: TGTGCCAGCAGTTACTCGTCGGGGTTCTATGGCTACACCTTC

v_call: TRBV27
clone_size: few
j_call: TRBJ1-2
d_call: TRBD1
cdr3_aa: CASSLAWTGGGYGYTF
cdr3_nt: TGTGCCAGCAGTTTAGCTTGGACAGGGGGCGGGTATGGCTACACCTTC

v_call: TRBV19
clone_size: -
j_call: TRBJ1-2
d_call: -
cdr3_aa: CASSRSDGYTF
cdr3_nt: TGTGCCAGTAGTCGCTCAGATGGCTACACCTTC

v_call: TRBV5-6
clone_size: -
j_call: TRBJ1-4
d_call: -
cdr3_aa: CASSIPRTEGNEKLFF
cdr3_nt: TGTGCCAGCAGTATCCCACGGACAGAAGGAAATGAAAAACTGTTTTTT

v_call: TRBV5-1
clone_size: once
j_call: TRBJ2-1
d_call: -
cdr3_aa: CASSLAGQPLTNEQFF
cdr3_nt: TGCGCCAGCAGCTTGGCCGGACAGCCTCTAACCAATGAGCAGTTCTTC

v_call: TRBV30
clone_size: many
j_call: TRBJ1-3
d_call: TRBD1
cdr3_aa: CAWSDRGDTIYF
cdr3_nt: TGTGCCTGGAGCGACAGGGGGGACACCATATATTTT

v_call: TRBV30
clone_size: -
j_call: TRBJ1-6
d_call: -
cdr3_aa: CAWSGGGRSSSYNSPLHF
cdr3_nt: TGTGCCTGGAGTGGGGGGGGACGTTCGAGCTCCTATAATTCACCCCTCCACTTT

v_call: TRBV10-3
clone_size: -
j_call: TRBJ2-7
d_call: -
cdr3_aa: CAISDGVDYEQYF
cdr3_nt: TGTGCCATCAGTGACGGGGTAGACTACGAGCAGTACTTC

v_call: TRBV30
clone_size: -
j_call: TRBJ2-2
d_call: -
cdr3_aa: CAWSVGAALSGELFF
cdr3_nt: TGTGCCTGGAGTGTAGGGGCAGCCCTGTCCGGGGAGCTGTTTTTT

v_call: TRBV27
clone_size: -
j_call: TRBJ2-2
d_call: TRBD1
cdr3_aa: CASSRPRTGVGELFF
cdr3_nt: TGTGCCAGCAGTCGGCCCCGGACAGGGGTCGGGGAGCTGTTTTTT

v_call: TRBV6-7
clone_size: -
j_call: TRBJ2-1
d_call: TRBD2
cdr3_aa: CASSYSIQNERGWYNEQFF
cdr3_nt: TGTGCCAGCAGTTACTCTATTCAAAACGAGCGGGGGTGGTACAATGAGCAGTTCTTC

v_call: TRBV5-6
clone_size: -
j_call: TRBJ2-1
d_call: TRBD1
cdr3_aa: CASSGATGVGEQFF
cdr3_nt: TGTGCCAGCAGCGGAGCGACAGGGGTTGGTGAGCAGTTCTTC

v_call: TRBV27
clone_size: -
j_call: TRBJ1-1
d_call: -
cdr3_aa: CASKLTGNTEAFF
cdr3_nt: TGTGCCAGCAAGTTGACAGGCAACACTGAAGCTTTCTTT

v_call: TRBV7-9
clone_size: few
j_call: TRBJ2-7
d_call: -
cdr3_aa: CASSLEVLAYEQYF
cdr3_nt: TGTGCCAGCAGCTTAGAAGTTCTAGCCTACGAGCAGTACTTC

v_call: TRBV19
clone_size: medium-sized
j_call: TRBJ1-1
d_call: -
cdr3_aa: CASRIKNTEAFF
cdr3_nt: TGTGCCAGCAGAATTAAGAACACTGAAGCTTTCTTT

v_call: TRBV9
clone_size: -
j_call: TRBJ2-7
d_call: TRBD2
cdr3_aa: CASSVDLAGVYGEQYF
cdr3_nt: TGTGCCAGCAGCGTAGATTTAGCGGGAGTATATGGCGAGCAGTACTTC

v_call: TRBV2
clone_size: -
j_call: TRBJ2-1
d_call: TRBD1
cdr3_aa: CASLPGQAYNEQFF
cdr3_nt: TGTGCCAGCTTGCCGGGACAGGCTTACAATGAGCAGTTCTTC

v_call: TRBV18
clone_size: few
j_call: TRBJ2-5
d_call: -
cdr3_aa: CASSPHPDETQYF
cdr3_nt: TGTGCCAGCTCACCTCACCCCGACGAGACCCAGTACTTC

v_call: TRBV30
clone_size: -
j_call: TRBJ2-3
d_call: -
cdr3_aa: CAWSGYRHDTQYF
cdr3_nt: TGTGCCTGGAGTGGATACCGTCACGATACGCAGTATTTT

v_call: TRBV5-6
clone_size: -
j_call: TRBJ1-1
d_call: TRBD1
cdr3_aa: CASSGTGGDGSTEAFF
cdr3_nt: TGTGCCAGCAGCGGGACAGGGGGCGATGGATCGACTGAAGCTTTCTTT

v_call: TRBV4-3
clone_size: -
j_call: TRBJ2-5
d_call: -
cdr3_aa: CASSQGLTFQETQYF
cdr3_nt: TGCGCCAGCAGCCAAGGGCTAACATTCCAAGAGACCCAGTACTTC

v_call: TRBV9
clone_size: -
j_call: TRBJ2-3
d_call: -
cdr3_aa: CASSPDWGSTDTQYF
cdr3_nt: TGTGCCAGCAGCCCCGACTGGGGAAGCACAGATACGCAGTATTTT

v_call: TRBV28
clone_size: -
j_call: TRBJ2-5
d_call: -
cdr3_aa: CASRGPETQYF
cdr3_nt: TGTGCCAGCCGGGGTCCAGAGACCCAGTACTTC

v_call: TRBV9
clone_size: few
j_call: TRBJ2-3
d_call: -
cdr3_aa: CASSPQFTSTDTQYF
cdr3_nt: TGTGCCAGCAGCCCCCAATTTACTAGCACAGATACGCAGTATTTT

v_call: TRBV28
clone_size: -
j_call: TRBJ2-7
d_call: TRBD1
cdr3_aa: CASRSQGASVYEQYF
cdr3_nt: TGTGCCAGCAGATCACAGGGGGCGAGTGTCTACGAGCAGTACTTC

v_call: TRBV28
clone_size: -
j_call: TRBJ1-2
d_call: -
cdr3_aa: CASTHGLRYGYTF
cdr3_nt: TGTGCCAGCACCCACGGGCTCCGCTATGGCTACACCTTC

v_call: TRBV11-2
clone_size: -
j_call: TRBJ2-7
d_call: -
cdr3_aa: CASSSSGGPSYEQYF
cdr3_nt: TGTGCCAGCAGCTCCAGCGGCGGGCCCTCCTACGAGCAGTACTTC

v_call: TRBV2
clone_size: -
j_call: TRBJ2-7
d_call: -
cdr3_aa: CASSDRTVGNEQYF
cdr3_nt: TGTGCCAGCAGTGACAGGACTGTCGGAAACGAGCAGTACTTC

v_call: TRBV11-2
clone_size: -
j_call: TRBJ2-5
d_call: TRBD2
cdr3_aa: CASSWGLAGVETQYF
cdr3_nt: TGTGCCAGCAGTTGGGGGCTAGCGGGAGTAGAGACCCAGTACTTC

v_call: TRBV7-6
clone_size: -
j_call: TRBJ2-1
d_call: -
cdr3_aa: CASGLSYNEQFF
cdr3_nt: TGTGCCAGTGGGTTATCCTACAATGAGCAGTTCTTC

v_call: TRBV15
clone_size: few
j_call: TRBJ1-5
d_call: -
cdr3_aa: CATSPFKRGNQPQHF
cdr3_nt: TGTGCCACCAGCCCCTTTAAAAGGGGCAATCAGCCCCAGCATTTT

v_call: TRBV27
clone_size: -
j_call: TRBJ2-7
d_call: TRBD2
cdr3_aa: CASSLGIAGVPYEQYF
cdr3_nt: TGTGCCAGCAGTTTGGGGATAGCGGGGGTCCCCTACGAGCAGTACTTC

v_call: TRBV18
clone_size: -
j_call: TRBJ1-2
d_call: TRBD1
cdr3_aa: CASSSDRGKDGYTF
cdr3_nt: TGTGCCAGCTCTTCCGACAGGGGGAAGGATGGCTACACCTTC

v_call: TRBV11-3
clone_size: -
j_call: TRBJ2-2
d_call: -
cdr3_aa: CASSLAGANTGELFF
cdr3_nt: TGTGCCAGCAGCTTAGCGGGAGCGAACACCGGGGAGCTGTTTTTT

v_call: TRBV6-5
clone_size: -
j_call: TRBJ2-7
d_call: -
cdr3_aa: CASRLTGFFSYEQYF
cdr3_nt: TGTGCCAGCAGACTCACAGGGTTCTTCTCCTACGAGCAGTACTTC

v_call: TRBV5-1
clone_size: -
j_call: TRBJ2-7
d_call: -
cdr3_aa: CASSFANTYEQYF
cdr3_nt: TGCGCCAGCAGCTTCGCGAACACCTACGAGCAGTACTTC

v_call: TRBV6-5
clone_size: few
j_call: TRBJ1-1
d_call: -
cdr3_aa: CASSYFTGITEAFF
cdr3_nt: TGTGCCAGCAGTTACTTTACAGGGATCACTGAAGCTTTCTTT

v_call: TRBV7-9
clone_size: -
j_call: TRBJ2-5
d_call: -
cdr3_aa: CASSKRGQIQETQYF
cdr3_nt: TGTGCCAGCAGCAAAAGGGGTCAGATCCAAGAGACCCAGTACTTC

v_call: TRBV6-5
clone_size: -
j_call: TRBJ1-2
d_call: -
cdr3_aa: CASSPGHNYGYTF
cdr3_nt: TGTGCCAGCAGTCCGGGACATAACTATGGCTACACCTTC

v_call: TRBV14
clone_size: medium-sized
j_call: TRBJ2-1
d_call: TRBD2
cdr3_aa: CASSSRLARGGEQFF
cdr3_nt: TGTGCCAGCAGCTCCCGACTAGCGAGGGGGGGTGAGCAGTTCTTC

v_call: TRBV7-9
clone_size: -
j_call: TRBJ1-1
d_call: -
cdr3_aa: CASSDRGRLEAFF
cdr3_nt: TGTGCCAGCAGCGACCGCGGACGGTTAGAAGCTTTCTTT

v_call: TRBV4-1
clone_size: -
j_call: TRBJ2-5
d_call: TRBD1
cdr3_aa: CASSQFRQGRGETQYF
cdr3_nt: TGCGCCAGCAGCCAATTCCGACAGGGGCGGGGAGAGACCCAGTACTTC

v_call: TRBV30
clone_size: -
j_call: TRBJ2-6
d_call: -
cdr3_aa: CAWSPGSGANVLTF
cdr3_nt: TGTGCCTGGAGTCCCGGCTCTGGGGCCAACGTCCTGACTTTC

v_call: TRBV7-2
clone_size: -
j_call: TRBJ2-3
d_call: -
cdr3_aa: CASSPSQDTQYF
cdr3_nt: TGTGCCAGCAGCCCGTCCCAAGATACGCAGTATTTT

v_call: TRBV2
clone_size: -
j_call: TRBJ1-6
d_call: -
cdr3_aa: CASSPANPYNSPLHF
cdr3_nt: TGTGCCAGCAGTCCCGCGAACCCGTATAATTCACCCCTCCACTTT